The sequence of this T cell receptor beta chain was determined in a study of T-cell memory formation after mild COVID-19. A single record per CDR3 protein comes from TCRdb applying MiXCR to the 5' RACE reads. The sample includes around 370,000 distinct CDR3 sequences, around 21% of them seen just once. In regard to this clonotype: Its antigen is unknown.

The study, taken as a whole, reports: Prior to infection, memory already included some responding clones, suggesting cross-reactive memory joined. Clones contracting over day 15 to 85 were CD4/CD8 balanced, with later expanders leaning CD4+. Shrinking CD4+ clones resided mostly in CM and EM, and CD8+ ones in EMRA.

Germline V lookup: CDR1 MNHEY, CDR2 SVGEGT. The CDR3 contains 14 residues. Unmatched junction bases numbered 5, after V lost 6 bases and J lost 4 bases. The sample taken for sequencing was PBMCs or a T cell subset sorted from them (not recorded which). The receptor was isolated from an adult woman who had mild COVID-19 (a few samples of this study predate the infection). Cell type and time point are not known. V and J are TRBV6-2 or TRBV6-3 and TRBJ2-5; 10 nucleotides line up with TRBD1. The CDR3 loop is CASRSDRGRETQYF. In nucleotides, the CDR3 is TGTGCCAGCAGATCAGACAGGGGGCGAGAGACCCAGTACTTC.